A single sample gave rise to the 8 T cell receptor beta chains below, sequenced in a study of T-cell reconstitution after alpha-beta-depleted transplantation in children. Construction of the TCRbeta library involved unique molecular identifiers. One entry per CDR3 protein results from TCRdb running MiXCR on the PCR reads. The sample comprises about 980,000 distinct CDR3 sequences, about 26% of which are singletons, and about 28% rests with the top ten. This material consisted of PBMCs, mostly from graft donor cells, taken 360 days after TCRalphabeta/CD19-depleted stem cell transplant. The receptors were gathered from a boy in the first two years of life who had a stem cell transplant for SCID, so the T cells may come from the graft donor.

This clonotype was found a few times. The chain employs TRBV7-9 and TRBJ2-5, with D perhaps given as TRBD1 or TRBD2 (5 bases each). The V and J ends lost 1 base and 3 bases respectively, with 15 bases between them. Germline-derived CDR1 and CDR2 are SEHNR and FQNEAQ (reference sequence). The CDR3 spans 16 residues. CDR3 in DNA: TGTGCCAGCAGCTTAGGACGGGGCACGGTTGAAGAGACCCAGTACTTC. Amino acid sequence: CASSLGRGTVEETQYF.

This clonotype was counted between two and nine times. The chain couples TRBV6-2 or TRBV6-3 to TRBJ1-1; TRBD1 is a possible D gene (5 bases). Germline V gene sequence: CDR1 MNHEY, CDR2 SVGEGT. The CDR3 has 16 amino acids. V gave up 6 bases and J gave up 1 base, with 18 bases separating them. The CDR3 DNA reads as TGTGCCAGCAGCCGTACAGGCGTATATCGGAACACTGAAGCTTTCTTT. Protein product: CASSRTGVYRNTEAFF.

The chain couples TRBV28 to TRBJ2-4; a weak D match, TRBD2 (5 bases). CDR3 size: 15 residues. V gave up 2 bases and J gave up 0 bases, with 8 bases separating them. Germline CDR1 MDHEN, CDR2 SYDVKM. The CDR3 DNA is TGTGCCAGCAGTTTACCAGCGGTAGCCAAAAACATTCAGTACTTC. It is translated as CASSLPAVAKNIQYF.

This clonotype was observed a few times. The CDR3 sequence is CASSLGHDYNEQFF. Here the CDR3 DNA reads TGTGCCAGCAGCTTGGGCCACGACTACAATGAGCAGTTCTTC. V gene TRBV7-9 combines with J gene TRBJ2-1; no clear D. Trimming stripped 3 bases from V and 3 bases from J, with 9 bases between. The CDR3 covers 14 residues. The germline gives CDR1 SEHNR, CDR2 FQNEAQ (reference sequence).

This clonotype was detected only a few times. The CDR3 sequence: CAREGPILGANVLTF. Here the CDR3 DNA reads TGTGCCAGGGAGGGCCCTATCCTTGGGGCCAACGTCCTGACTTTC. The rearrangement links TRBV21-1 to TRBJ2-6; TRBD2, the D gene given by the table, was not confirmed from the DNA. TRBV21-1 is termed a pseudogene. The length of the CDR3 is 15 residues.

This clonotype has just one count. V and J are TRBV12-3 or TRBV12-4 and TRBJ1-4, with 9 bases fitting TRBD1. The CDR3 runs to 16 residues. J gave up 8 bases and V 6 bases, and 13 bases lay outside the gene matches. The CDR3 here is CASSEITGGAGEKLFF. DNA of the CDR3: TGTGCCAGCAGCGAAATCACAGGGGGCGCGGGGGAAAAACTGTTTTTT.

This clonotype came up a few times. In nucleotides, the CDR3 is TGTGCCAGCAGCCCCATGCTAGCGGGGGGACAAGAGACCCAGTACTTC. Translated: CASSPMLAGGQETQYF. The genes are TRBV3-1 and TRBJ2-5; TRBD2 agrees at 11 bases. This CDR3 comprises 16 residues. The J segment lost 2 bases and the V segment lost 4 bases, leaving 6 bases of the junction unmatched. CDR1 is LGHDT, CDR2 YNNKEL, per germline (reference sequence).

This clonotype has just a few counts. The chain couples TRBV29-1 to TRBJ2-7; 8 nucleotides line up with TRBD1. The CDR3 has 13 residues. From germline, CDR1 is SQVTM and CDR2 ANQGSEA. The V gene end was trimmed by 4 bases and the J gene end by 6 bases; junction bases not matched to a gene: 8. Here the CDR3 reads CSVALQGVREQYF. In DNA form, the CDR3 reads TGCAGCGTTGCTTTACAGGGGGTTCGCGAGCAGTACTTC.